These 17 T cell receptor beta chains share one sample of origin, sequenced in a study of OX40 agonist ivuxolimab in advanced cancers. Profiling relied on immunoSEQ multiplex PCR, and the TCRdb table lists in-frame clones only, not all of them. This repertoire shows 100,000 or so clones, 90% found once; its top ten account for approximately 0.31%. Material: CD4+ or CD8+ T cells sorted from blood, obtained in a trial of the OX40 agonist ivuxolimab. The source of these receptors is an adult with an advanced solid tumor such as melanoma, head and neck, liver or kidney cancer.

J is TRBJ1-1 and V is TRBV30; weak D call: TRBD1 (5 bases). The germline V gene encodes CDR1 GTSNPN and CDR2 SVGIG (reference sequence). The CDR3 extends over 13 amino acids. Trimming pared 4 bases from V and 10 bases from J, leaving 19 bases between. The CDR3 reads CAWTHGTGAGAFF. CDR3 coding DNA: TGTGCCTGGACCCACGGGACCGGCGCGGGAGCTTTCTTT. Filled out from reference TRBV30 and TRBJ1-1, the complete variable domain reads SQTIHQWPATLVQPVGSPLSLECTVEGTSNPNLYWYRQAAGRGLQLLFYSVGIGQISSEVPQNLSASRPQDRQFILSSKKLLLSDSGFYLCAWTHGTGAGAFFGQGTRLTVV.

The V gene is TRBV11-2, the J gene TRBJ1-4; the D is unclear. The ends were cut back, 1 base at V and 1 base at J, with 7 bases in the middle. Germline V gene sequence: CDR1 SGHAT, CDR2 FQNNGV. The CDR3 length is 15 residues. The CDR3 spells CASSLGHLTNEKLFF. For the CDR3, the DNA is TGTGCCAGCAGCTTAGGGCACCTAACTAATGAAAAACTGTTTTTT.

DNA for the CDR3: TGTGCCAGCTCGCCTCCTAACCGGGGCGCCGGGGCTTTCTTT. It codes for CASSPPNRGAGAFF. The rearrangement uses TRBV18 and TRBJ1-1; D is possibly TRBD1 (5 bases). V dropped 6 bases and J dropped 11 bases, with 22 bases sitting between them. The germline gives CDR1 KGHSH, CDR2 LQKENI. The CDR3 runs 14 residues.

This chain uses TRBV28 with TRBJ2-5, with 9 nucleotides matching TRBD2. Germline CDR1 reads MDHEN; CDR2 reads SYDVKM. The CDR3 is made up of 15 amino acids. Losses at the gene ends were 5 bases for V and 1 base for J; bases not matched to a gene: 5. The CDR3 nucleotides are TGTGCCAGCAGTGAGAGCGGGAGGCCCCAAGAGACCCAGTACTTC. It specifies CASSESGRPQETQYF.

The table lists this clone with a count of one. The chain recombines TRBV7-9 with TRBJ1-4, with D perhaps matching TRBD1 (5 bases). Germline-derived CDR1 and CDR2 are SEHNR and FQNEAQ (reference sequence). This CDR3 region has 15 residues. Trimming stripped 1 base from V and 8 bases from J, with 14 bases between. The CDR3 loop reads CASSLVRGFDEKLFF. For the CDR3, the DNA is TGTGCCAGCAGCTTAGTGCGGGGGTTTGACGAAAAACTGTTTTTT.

This sequence joins TRBV27 and TRBJ1-2; 8 bases are a match to TRBD1. This CDR3 comprises 16 residues. Unmatched junction bases numbered 7, after V lost 2 bases and J lost 2 bases. The germline V gene encodes CDR1 MNHEY and CDR2 SMNVEV (reference sequence). Here the CDR3 reads CASSLRGQDLNYGYTF. CDR3 in DNA: TGTGCCAGCAGTTTAAGGGGACAGGACTTGAACTATGGCTACACCTTC.

This chain connects TRBV7-2 to TRBJ1-6; the match to TRBD1 covers 9 bases. The CDR3 sequence is 15 residues long. With 4 bases clipped from V and 7 bases from J, the junction kept 5 bases outside the gene matches. CDR1 is SGHTA and CDR2 is FQGNSA in the germline V gene. This CDR3 is CASSSLGTGNSPLHF. The CDR3 DNA reads as TGTGCCAGCAGCTCCTTAGGGACAGGGAATTCACCCCTCCACTTT.

The chain joins TRBV5-4 to TRBJ2-3; 7 bases map to TRBD2. The germline CDR1 and CDR2 sequences are SGHNT and YYREEE (reference sequence). With V trimmed by 4 bases and J by 0 bases, 5 bases remained unmatched. The CDR3 is made up of 15 amino acids. The CDR3 bases are TGTGCCAGCAGCCGAGCGGGGTCGAGCACAGATACGCAGTATTTT. Translation gives CASSRAGSSTDTQYF.

This chain uses TRBV5-8 with TRBJ2-1; 13 positions agree with TRBD2. Trimming removed 0 bases from V and 4 bases from J; junction bases left unmatched: 10. This CDR3 has 19 residues. Germline CDR1 reads SGHTS; CDR2 reads YDEGEE. The CDR3 sequence: CASSLGLAGGRTGYNEQFF. The CDR3 bases are TGTGCCAGCAGCTTGGGACTAGCGGGAGGAAGAACAGGGTACAATGAGCAGTTCTTC.

The J gene is TRBJ2-2, the V gene TRBV18, with TRBD2 identical over 9 bases. Germline CDR1 and CDR2: KGHSH and LQKENI. The CDR3 covers 16 residues. V shed 0 bases, J shed 7 bases, and the junction held 6 bases outside the gene matches. The DNA of the CDR3 is TGTGCCAGCTCACCACCGGGGCTAGCGGGACACGGGGAGCTGTTTTTT. The encoded protein is CASSPPGLAGHGELFF.

This chain uses TRBV9 with TRBJ2-3; possibly TRBD2 for D (11 bases). The CDR3 length is 23 residues. V lost 6 bases, J lost 2 bases, and 40 bases lay in between. Germline V gene lookup returns CDR1 SGDLS and CDR2 YYNGEE. This CDR3 is CASIGGQGVTSGTYVCYTDTQYF. CDR3 DNA sequence: TGTGCCAGCATTGGAGGACAGGGGGTGACTAGCGGGACCTACGTTTGTTACACAGATACGCAGTATTTT.

The gene calls are TRBV9 and TRBJ2-7, with 8 bases aligning to TRBD1. Germline lookup yields CDR1 SGDLS and CDR2 YYNGEE. Trimming cost V 4 bases and J 3 bases; bases outside gene matches: 12. This CDR3 is 16 amino acids long. The CDR3 DNA reads as TGTGCCAGCAGCAAAGGGGGCGGACAGGGCGACTACGAGCAGTACTTC. As protein: CASSKGGGQGDYEQYF.

This clone was found a few times. V and J are TRBV19 and TRBJ2-2, with a possible D match to TRBD2 (6 bases). V dropped 7 bases and J dropped 1 base, with 13 bases sitting between them. The germline gives CDR1 LNHDA, CDR2 SQIVND (reference sequence). The CDR3 extends over 15 amino acids. The CDR3, as DNA: TGTGCCAGTAATGGGTTGCGGGAGAACACCGGGGAGCTGTTTTTT. Translation gives CASNGLRENTGELFF.

This clone occurred a few times. V and J are TRBV7-2 and TRBJ2-5; D possibly corresponds to TRBD1 (6 bases). V lost 5 bases, J lost 2 bases, and 12 bases lay in between. Germline CDR1 is SGHTA and CDR2 is FQGNSA. The CDR3 is 14 residues long. CDR3 sequence reads: CASSLDRTQETQYF. In nucleotides, the CDR3 is TGTGCCAGCAGCCTAGACAGGACACAAGAGACCCAGTACTTC.

The V gene is TRBV28, the J gene TRBJ2-5; 10 bases map to TRBD1. J was trimmed by 4 bases and V by 6 bases; bases with no gene match: 11. Germline assignment: CDR1 MDHEN and CDR2 SYDVKM. CDR3 size: 16 residues. CDR3 in amino acids: CASRTGQGIRGETQYF. CDR3 nucleotides: TGTGCCAGCAGAACGGGACAGGGGATTAGGGGAGAGACCCAGTACTTC.

This chain connects TRBV5-1 to TRBJ2-3; D may be TRBD1 (6 bases). Germline CDR1 reads SGHRS; CDR2 reads YFSETQ. The CDR3 loop spans 15 amino acids. Deletions cut 4 bases from V and 3 bases from J, with 15 bases between. This chain's CDR3 is CASSTQGQRTDTQYF. DNA of the CDR3: TGCGCCAGCAGCACACAGGGCCAGAGAACAGATACGCAGTATTTT. The full variable domain, its missing parts supplied by reference TRBV5-1 and TRBJ2-3, is KAGVTQTPRYLIKTRGQQVTLSCSPISGHRSVSWYQQTPGQGLQFLFEYFSETQRNKGNFPGRFSGRQFSNSRSEMNVSTLELGDSALYLCASSTQGQRTDTQYFGPGTRLTVL.

The chain is built from TRBV10-3 and TRBJ2-1; possible D gene TRBD2, 5 bases. The CDR3 sequence is 13 residues long. CDR1 ENHRY and CDR2 SYGVKD come from the germline V gene. V lost 5 bases and J 4 bases, leaving 9 bases between the germline ends. CDR3 DNA: TGTGCCATCAGTCCTAGGACTTACAATGAGCAGTTCTTC. This gives the protein CAISPRTYNEQFF.